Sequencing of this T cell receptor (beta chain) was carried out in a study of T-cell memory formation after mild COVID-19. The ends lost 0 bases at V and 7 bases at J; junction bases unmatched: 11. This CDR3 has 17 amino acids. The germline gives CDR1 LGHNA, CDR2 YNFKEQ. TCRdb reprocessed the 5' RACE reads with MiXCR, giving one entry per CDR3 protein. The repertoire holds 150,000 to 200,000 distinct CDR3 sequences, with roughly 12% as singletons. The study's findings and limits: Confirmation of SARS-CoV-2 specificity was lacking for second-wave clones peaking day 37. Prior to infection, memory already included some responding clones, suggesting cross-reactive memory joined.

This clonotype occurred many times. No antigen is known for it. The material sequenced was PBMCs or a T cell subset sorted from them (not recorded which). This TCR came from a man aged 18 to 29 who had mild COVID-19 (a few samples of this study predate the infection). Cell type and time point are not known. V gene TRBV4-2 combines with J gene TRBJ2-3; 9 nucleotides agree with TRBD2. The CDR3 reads CASSQDGLAGERHTQYF. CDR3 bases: TGTGCCAGCAGCCAAGACGGGTTAGCGGGGGAAAGGCATACGCAGTATTTT.